These 13 T cell receptor beta chains share one sample of origin, sequenced in a study of blood T cell repertoires in COVID-19. Assay used: immunoSEQ multiplex PCR; TCRdb lists only in-frame clones, some missing. The sample gives over 35,000 clones, 79% of which show up once; 23% is in the top ten. Sequenced: peripheral blood. These receptors came from a man between 65 and 85 years old with acute or convalescent COVID-19.

V and J are TRBV6-5 and TRBJ1-1; possibly TRBD1 for D (5 bases). The germline gives CDR1 MNHEY, CDR2 SVGAGI. Deletions cut 6 bases from V and 11 bases from J, with 16 bases between. This CDR3 spans 12 amino acids. The CDR3 DNA reads as TGTGCCAGCAGGCAAGGCGGGGGTTTGGCTTTCTTT. Translated, it gives CASRQGGGLAFF.

J is TRBJ2-5 and V is TRBV4-3; D possibly corresponds to TRBD2 (5 bases). This CDR3 contains 18 residues. Germline CDR1 LGHNA, CDR2 YSLEER. The V end was cut by 0 bases, the J end by 1 base, with 18 bases between. The CDR3 DNA reads TGCGCCAGCAGCCAAGATGTGGCTAGCACTACCTTCCAAGAGACCCAGTACTTC. Its translation is CASSQDVASTTFQETQYF.

The gene calls are TRBV28 and TRBJ1-2, with 9 nucleotides matching TRBD1. From germline, CDR1 is MDHEN and CDR2 SYDVKM. The CDR3 loop spans 15 amino acids. Trimming cost V 6 bases and J 8 bases; bases outside gene matches: 13. The CDR3 nucleotides are TGTGCCAGCAGACCCCGGGGACAGGGTTTTAGAGGCTACACCTTC. Its protein product is CASRPRGQGFRGYTF.

The rearrangement links TRBV28 to TRBJ2-5; TRBD2 matches 7 bases. This CDR3 is built from 13 residues. CDR1 and CDR2 from the germline V gene are MDHEN and SYDVKM. V was pared by 6 bases and J by 4 bases, with 5 bases of the junction left unmatched. The CDR3 nucleotides are TGTGCCAGCAGCCGCGGGGGAGGAGAGACCCAGTACTTC. This codes for CASSRGGGETQYF.

This clone was observed once. The chain joins TRBV6-5 to TRBJ2-1; the D gene is possibly TRBD2 (6 bases). The CDR3 totals 13 residues. The germline gives CDR1 MNHEY, CDR2 SVGAGI. Trimming removed 7 bases from V and 5 bases from J, with 12 bases in between. CDR3: CASKGGDHNEQFF. CDR3 sequence (DNA): TGTGCCAGCAAGGGCGGGGACCACAATGAGCAGTTCTTC.

This rearrangement joins TRBV5-4 to TRBJ2-1; maybe TRBD1 (6 bases). Per the germline V gene, CDR1 is SGHNT and CDR2 is YYREEE (reference sequence). Trimming pared 4 bases from V and 0 bases from J, leaving 17 bases between. There are 17 residues in the CDR3. The CDR3 protein is CASSQSTGKSSYNEQFF. The CDR3 region has the DNA TGTGCCAGCAGCCAATCCACAGGGAAAAGCTCCTACAATGAGCAGTTCTTC.

The V call is TRBV6-1, the J call TRBJ1-2; TRBD1 matches at 10 bases. The junction had 4 bases not matched to a gene; V was cut back by 1 base and J by 8 bases. This CDR3 has 14 amino acids. Germline values: CDR1 MNHNS, CDR2 SASEGT. Written as DNA, the CDR3 is TGTGCCAGCAGTGAAGGACAGGGGGCCGGAGGCTACACCTTC. Protein product: CASSEGQGAGGYTF.

The chain couples TRBV27 to TRBJ1-2; 8 bases align to TRBD1. Germline V gene lookup returns CDR1 MNHEY and CDR2 SMNVEV (reference sequence). The CDR3 loop spans 14 amino acids. V was pared by 7 bases and J by 2 bases, with 6 bases of the junction left unmatched. CDR3 sequence reads: CASKLDRANYGYTF. The CDR3 DNA follows: TGTGCCAGCAAACTGGACAGGGCCAACTATGGCTACACCTTC.

The gene calls are TRBV4-1 and TRBJ2-5, with D hard to call. This CDR3 region has 17 residues. The germline V gene has CDR1 MGHRA and CDR2 YSYEKL. The germline V and J ends were trimmed by 1 base and 4 bases, with 19 bases remaining between them. CDR3 residues: CASSQGLTPHRGETQYF. The DNA for the CDR3 is TGCGCCAGCAGCCAAGGGCTTACCCCCCATCGAGGAGAGACCCAGTACTTC.

This rearrangement joins TRBV29-1 to TRBJ1-2; tentative D call: TRBD1 (6 bases). Germline V gene sequence: CDR1 SQVTM, CDR2 ANQGSEA. This CDR3 comprises 13 residues. Trimming took off 2 bases at V and 8 bases at J, with 15 bases between the two ends. The CDR3 loop is CSVERGSRPGYTF. The CDR3 coding sequence is TGCAGCGTTGAAAGGGGGAGCCGCCCGGGCTACACCTTC.

This chain links TRBV7-9 with TRBJ1-1, with a tentative D call TRBD1 (5 bases). Trimming removed 0 bases from V and 12 bases from J, with 11 bases in between. Germline V gene data show CDR1 as SEHNR and CDR2 as FQNEAQ (reference sequence). CDR3 size: 12 residues. The CDR3 is CASSLAREQTFF. CDR3 DNA: TGTGCCAGCAGCTTAGCCAGGGAACAAACTTTCTTT.

This chain links TRBV5-1 with TRBJ2-1, with 10 positions matching TRBD2. Germline V gene sequence: CDR1 SGHRS, CDR2 YFSETQ. This CDR3 region has 17 residues. With V trimmed by 1 base and J by 4 bases, 8 bases remained unmatched. The CDR3 loop is CASSLSLAGEGYNEQFF. CDR3 DNA sequence: TGCGCCAGCAGCTTGAGTCTAGCGGGAGAGGGTTACAATGAGCAGTTCTTC.

This sequence joins TRBV7-9 and TRBJ2-7, with D possibly being TRBD2 (5 bases). CDR1 and CDR2 from the germline V gene are SEHNR and FQNEAQ (reference sequence). The CDR3 runs to 12 residues. The germline V and J ends were trimmed by 3 bases and 6 bases, with 9 bases remaining between them. CDR3 loop: CASSFGGSEQYF. DNA of the CDR3: TGTGCCAGCAGCTTTGGAGGCTCCGAGCAGTACTTC. The whole variable domain, filled in from reference TRBV7-9 and TRBJ2-7, reads DTGVSQNPRHKITKRGQNVTFRCDPISEHNRLYWYRQTLGQGPEFLTYFQNEAQLEKSRLLSDRFSAERPKGSFSTLEIQRTEQGDSAMYLCASSFGGSEQYFGPGTRLTVT.